The clone carrying this T cell receptor (beta chain) was found many times. The entry originates in a study of T cells in Graves' hyperthyroidism and ophthalmopathy. Overall study context: Any treatment followed the collection of peripheral blood at initial diagnosis.

The CDR3 consists of 12 residues. V was shortened by 2 bases and J by 6 bases, with 7 bases between the two germline ends. Germline V gene lookup returns CDR1 DFQATT and CDR2 SNEGSKA (reference sequence). RNA transcripts were the template for amplifying TCR beta CDR3 regions. The HTBI set primed first-round TCR CDR3 RT-PCR. TCRdb used MiXCR to reprocess the multiplex PCR reads, holding one entry per CDR3 protein. The repertoire holds 350,000 or so distinct CDR3 sequences, with 21% as singletons. Orbital computed tomography and thyroid ultrasound, together with serum TRAb and thyroxine and clinical symptoms, were used for diagnoses.

The chain couples TRBV20-1 to TRBJ2-2; a weak D match, TRBD1 (5 bases). The source material was blood. The TCR sequence derives from a woman between 45 and 60 years old with Graves' hyperthyroidism. The DNA of the CDR3 is TGCAGTGCTAGACCAGGGCCCGGGGAGCTGTTTTTT. Translated, it gives CSARPGPGELFF.